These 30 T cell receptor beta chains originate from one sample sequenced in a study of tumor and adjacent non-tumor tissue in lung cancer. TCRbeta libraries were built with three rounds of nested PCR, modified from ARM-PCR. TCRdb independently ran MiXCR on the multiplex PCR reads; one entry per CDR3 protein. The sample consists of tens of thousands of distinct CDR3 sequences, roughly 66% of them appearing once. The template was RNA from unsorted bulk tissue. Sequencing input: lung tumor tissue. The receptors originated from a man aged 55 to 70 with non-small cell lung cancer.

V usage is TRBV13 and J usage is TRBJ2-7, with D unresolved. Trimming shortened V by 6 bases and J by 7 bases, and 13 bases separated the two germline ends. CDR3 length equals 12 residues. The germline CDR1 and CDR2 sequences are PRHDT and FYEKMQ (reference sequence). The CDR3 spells CASSSARREQYF. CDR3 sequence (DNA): TGTGCCAGCAGTTCGGCTAGAAGAGAGCAGTACTTC.

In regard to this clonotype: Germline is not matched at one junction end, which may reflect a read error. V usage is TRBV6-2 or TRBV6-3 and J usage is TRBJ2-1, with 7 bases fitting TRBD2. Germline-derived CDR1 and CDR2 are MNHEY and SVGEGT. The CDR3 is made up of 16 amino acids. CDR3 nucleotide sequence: TGTGCCAGTAGTTACCTAGTGGGAGGGATTTACAATGAGCAGTTCTTC. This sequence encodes CASSYLVGGIYNEQFF.

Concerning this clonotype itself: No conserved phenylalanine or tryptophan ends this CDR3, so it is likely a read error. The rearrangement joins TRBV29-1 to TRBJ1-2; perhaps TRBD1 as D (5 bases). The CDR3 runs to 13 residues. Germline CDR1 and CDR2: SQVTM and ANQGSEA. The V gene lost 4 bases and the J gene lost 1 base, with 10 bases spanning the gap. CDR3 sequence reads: CSVGDGRNYGYTY. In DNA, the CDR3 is TGCAGCGTTGGGGACGGACGTAACTATGGCTACACCTAC.

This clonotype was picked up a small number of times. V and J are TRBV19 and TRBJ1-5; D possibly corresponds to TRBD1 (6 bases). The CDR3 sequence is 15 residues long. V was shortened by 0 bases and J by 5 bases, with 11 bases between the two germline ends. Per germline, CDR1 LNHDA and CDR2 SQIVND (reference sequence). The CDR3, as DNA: TGTGCCAGTAGTATAGACATGGGGGCATATCAGCCCCAGCATTTT. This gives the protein CASSIDMGAYQPQHF.

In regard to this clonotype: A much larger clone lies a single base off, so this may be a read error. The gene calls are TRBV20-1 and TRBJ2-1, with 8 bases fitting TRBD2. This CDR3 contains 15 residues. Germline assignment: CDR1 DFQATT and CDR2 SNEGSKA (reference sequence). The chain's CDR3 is CSAISGMTYGNEHFF. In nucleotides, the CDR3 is TGCAGTGCTATTAGCGGGATGACCTACGGGAATGAGCACTTCTTC.

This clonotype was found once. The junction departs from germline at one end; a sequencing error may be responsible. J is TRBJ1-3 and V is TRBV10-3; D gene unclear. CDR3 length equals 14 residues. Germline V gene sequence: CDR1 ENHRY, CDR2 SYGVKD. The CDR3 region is CAIRCRDGGYTIYF. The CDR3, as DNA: TGTGCCATCAGATGCCGAGACGGTGGATACACCATATATTTT.

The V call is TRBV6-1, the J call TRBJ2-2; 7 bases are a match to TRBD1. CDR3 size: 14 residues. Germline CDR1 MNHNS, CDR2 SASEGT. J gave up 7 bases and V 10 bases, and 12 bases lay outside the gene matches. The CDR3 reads CANNESQGVGELFF. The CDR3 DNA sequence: TGTGCCAACAATGAAAGTCAGGGGGTCGGGGAGCTGTTTTTT.

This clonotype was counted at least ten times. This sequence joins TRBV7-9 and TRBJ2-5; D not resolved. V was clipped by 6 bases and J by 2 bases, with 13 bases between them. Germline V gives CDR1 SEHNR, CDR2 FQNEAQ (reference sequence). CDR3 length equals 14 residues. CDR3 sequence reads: CASSSRALQETQYF. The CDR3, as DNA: TGTGCCAGCAGTTCTAGAGCCCTTCAAGAGACCCAGTACTTC.

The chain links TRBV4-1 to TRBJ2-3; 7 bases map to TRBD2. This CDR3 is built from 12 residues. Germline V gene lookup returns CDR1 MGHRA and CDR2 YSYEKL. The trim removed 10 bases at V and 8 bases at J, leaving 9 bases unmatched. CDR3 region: CAISSGSGTQYF. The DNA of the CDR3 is TGCGCCATCAGTAGCGGGTCCGGTACGCAGTATTTT.

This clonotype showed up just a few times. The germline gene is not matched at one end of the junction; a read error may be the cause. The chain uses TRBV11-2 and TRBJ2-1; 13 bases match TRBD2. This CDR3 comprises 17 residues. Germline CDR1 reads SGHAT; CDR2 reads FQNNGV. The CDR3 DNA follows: TGTGCTAGCAGCTTAGTGACTAGCGGGAGGTGGCGGCATGAGCAGTTCTTC. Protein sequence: CASSLVTSGRWRHEQFF.

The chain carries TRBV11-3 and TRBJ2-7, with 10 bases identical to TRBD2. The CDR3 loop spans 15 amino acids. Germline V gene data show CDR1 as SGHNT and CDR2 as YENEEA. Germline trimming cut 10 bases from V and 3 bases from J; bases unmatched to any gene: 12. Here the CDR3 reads CANGRASGSYYEQYF. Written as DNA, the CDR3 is TGTGCCAATGGGAGGGCTAGCGGGAGCTACTACGAGCAGTACTTC. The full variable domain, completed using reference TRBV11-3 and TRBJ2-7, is EAGVVQSPRYKIIEKKQPVAFWCNPISGHNTLYWYLQNLGQGPELLIRYENEEAVDDSQLPKDRFSAERLKGVDSTLKIQPAELGDSAVYLCANGRASGSYYEQYFGPGTRLTVT.

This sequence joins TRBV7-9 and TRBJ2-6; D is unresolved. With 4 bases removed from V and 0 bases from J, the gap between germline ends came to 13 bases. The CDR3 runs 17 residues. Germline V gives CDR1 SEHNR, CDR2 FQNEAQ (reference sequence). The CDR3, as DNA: TGTGCCAGCAGCTCCCCGAGGTGGGTCTCTGGGGCCAACGTCCTGACTTTC. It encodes CASSSPRWVSGANVLTF.

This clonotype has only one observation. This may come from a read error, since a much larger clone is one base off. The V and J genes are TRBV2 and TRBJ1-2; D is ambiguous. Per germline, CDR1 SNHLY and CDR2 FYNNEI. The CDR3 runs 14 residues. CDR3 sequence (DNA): TGTGCCAGCAGTGAGCGGGTGACTAAGTATGGCTACACCTTC. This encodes CASSERVTKYGYTF.

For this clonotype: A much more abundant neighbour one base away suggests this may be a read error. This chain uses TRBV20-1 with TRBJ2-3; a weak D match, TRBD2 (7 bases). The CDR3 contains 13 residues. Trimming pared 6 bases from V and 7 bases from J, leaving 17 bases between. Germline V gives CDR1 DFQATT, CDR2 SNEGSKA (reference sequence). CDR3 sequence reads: CSARRGALYTQYF. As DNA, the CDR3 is TGCAGTGCCCGACGGGGGGCGTTATATACGCAGTATTTT.

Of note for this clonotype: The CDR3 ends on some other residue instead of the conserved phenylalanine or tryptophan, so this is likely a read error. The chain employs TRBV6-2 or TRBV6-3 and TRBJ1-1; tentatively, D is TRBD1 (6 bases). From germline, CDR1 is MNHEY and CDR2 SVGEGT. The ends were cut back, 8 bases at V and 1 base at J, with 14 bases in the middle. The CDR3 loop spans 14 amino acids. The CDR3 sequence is CASGKPQGNTEAFL. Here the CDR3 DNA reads TGTGCCAGCGGTAAGCCACAGGGGAACACTGAAGCTTTCTTA.

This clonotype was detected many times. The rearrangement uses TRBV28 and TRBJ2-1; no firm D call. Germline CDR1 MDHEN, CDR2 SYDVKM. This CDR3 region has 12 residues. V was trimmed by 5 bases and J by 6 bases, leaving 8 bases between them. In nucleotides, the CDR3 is TGTGCCAGCAGTCCCGGCCGCAATGAGCAGTTCTTC. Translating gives CASSPGRNEQFF.

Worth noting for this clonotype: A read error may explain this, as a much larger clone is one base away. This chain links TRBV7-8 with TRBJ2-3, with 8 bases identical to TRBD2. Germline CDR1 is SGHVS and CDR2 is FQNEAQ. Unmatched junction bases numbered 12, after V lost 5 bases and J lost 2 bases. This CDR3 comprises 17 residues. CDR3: CASSPHRGGGPTDTQYF. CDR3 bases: TGTGCCAGCAGCCCCCACCGGGGCGGGGGGCCCACAGATACGCAGTATTTT. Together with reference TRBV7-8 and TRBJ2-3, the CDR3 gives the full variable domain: GAGVSQSPRYKVAKRGQDVALRCDPISGHVSLFWYQQALGQGPEFLTYFQNEAQLDKSGLPSDRFFAERPEGSVSTLKIQRTQQEDSAVYLCASSPHRGGGPTDTQYFGPGTRLTVL.

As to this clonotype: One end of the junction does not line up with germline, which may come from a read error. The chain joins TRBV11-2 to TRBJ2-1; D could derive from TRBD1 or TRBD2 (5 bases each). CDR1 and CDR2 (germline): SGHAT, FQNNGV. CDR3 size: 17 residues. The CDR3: CDSSLVGELPYRGERFF. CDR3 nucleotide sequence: TGTGACAGCAGCTTAGTGGGGGAACTGCCTTACAGAGGGGAGCGGTTCTTC.

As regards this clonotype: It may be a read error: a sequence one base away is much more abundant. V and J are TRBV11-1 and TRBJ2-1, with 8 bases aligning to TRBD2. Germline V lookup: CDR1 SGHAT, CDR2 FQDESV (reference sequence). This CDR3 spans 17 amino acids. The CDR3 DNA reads TGTGCCAGCAGCTTAGGAATGATAGCGGGGTACGGCAATGAGCGGTTCTTC. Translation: CASSLGMIAGYGNERFF. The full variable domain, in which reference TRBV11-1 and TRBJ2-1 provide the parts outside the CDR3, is EAEVAQSPRYKITEKSQAVAFWCDPISGHATLYWYRQILGQGPELLVQFQDESVVDDSQLPKDRFSAERLKGVDSTLKIQPAELGDSAMYLCASSLGMIAGYGNERFFGPGTRLTVL.

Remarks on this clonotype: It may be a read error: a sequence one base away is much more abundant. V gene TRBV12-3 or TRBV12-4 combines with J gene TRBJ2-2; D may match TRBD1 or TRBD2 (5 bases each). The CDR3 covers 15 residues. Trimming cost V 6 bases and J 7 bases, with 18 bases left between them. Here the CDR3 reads CASRPWGFDSGELFF. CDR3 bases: TGTGCCAGCAGGCCTTGGGGGTTCGACAGCGGGGAGCTGTTTTTT.

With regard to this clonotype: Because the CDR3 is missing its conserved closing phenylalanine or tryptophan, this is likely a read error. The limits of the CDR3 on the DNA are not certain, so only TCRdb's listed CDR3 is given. Here the CDR3 reads CASSRTGTQETQYL. V is TRBV6-1 and J is TRBJ2-5; TRBD1, the D gene given by the table, was not confirmed from the DNA. The CDR3 is made up of 14 amino acids, end residues included. Germline values: CDR1 MNHNS, CDR2 SASEGT.

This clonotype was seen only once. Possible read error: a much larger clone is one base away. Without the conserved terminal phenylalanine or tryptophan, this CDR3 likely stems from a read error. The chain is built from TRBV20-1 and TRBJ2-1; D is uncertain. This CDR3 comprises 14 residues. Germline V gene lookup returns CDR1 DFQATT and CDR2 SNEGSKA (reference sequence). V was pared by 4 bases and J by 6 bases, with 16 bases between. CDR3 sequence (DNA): TGCAGTGCTACCTACTCGACGAACAGCAATGAGCAGTTCCTC. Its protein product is CSATYSTNSNEQFL.

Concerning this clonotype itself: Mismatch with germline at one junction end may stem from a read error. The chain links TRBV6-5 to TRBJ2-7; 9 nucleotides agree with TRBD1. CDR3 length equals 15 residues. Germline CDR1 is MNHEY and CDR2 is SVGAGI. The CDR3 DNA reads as TGTGCCAGCAATGGGACAGGGAGGTTTTCCTGCGAGCAGTACTTC. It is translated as CASNGTGRFSCEQYF.

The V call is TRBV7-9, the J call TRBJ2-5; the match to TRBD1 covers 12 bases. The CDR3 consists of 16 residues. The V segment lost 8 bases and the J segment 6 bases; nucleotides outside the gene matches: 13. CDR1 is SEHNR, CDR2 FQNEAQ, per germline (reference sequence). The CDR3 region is CASGPLPGQGAQTQYF. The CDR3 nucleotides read TGTGCCAGCGGCCCACTACCGGGACAGGGGGCTCAGACCCAGTACTTC.

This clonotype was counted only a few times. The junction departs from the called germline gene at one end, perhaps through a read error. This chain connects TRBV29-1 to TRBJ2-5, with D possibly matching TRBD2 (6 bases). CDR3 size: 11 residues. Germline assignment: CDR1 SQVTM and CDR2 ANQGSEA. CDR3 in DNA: TGCAGCACGCACTGGGGGGAGACCCAGTACTTT. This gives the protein CSTHWGETQYF.

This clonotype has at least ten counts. The CDR3 loop is CASSKGSGGPYEQYF. The CDR3 nucleotides are TGTGCCAGCAGCAAAGGCAGCGGGGGGCCCTACGAGCAGTACTTC. V gene TRBV13 combines with J gene TRBJ2-7, with 9 bases that match TRBD2. V was clipped by 5 bases and J by 2 bases; unmatched bases: 7. Germline V gene lookup returns CDR1 PRHDT and CDR2 FYEKMQ (reference sequence). This CDR3 is 15 amino acids long.

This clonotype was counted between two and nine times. CDR3: CASSLVAGTVNNEQFF. CDR3 coding DNA: TGCGCCAGCAGCTTGGTTGCGGGAACCGTTAACAATGAGCAGTTCTTC. This chain uses TRBV5-1 with TRBJ2-1; D is perhaps TRBD2 (6 bases). This CDR3 is 16 amino acids long. V was cut by 0 bases and J by 5 bases, with 15 bases left in between. CDR1 and CDR2 from the germline V gene are SGHRS and YFSETQ.

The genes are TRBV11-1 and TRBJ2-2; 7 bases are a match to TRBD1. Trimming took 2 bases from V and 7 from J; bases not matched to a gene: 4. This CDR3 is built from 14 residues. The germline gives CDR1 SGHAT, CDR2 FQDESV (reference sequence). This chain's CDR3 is CASSLLGGVGELFF. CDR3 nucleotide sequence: TGTGCCAGCAGCTTATTAGGGGGCGTCGGGGAGCTGTTTTTT.

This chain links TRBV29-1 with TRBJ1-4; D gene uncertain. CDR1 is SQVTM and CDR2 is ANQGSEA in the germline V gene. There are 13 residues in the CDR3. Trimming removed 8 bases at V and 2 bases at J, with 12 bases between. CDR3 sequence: CSCGVGTNEKLFF. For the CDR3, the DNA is TGCAGCTGTGGAGTCGGGACTAATGAAAAACTGTTTTTT.

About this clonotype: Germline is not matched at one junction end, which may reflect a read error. CDR3 sequence: CASSKGRGLNEQFF. The CDR3 DNA reads as TGTGCAAGCAGTAAGGGCAGGGGGCTCAATGAGCAGTTCTTC. This rearrangement joins TRBV12-3 or TRBV12-4 to TRBJ2-1; 8 nucleotides line up with TRBD1. The CDR3 has 14 residues.